The 5 T cell receptor beta chains below all came from one sample that was sequenced in a study of blood T cell repertoires in COVID-19. The assay was immunoSEQ multiplex PCR, and TCRdb's table has in-frame clones only and misses some. The sample lists approximately 89,000 clones; 78% were seen once. Sequences were obtained from peripheral blood. These receptors came from a man aged 65-85 years with COVID-19, enrolled during active disease.

The chain carries TRBV5-1 and TRBJ2-1, with 9 bases identical to TRBD1. Germline V gene sequence: CDR1 SGHRS, CDR2 YFSETQ. The V segment lost 4 bases and the J segment 4 bases; nucleotides outside the gene matches: 3. The CDR3 loop spans 14 amino acids. The CDR3 DNA sequence: TGCGCCAGCAGCCGAGGGACAGGGTACAATGAGCAGTTCTTC. This codes for CASSRGTGYNEQFF.

The chain recombines TRBV25-1 with TRBJ2-1; 9 positions match TRBD1. CDR1 and CDR2 from the germline V gene are MGHDK and SYGVNS. The V segment lost 6 bases and the J segment 7 bases; nucleotides outside the gene matches: 7. The CDR3 runs to 14 residues. For the CDR3, the DNA is TGTGCCAGCAGCCAGCTCGACAGGGGGAATGAGCAGTTCTTC. It yields the protein CASSQLDRGNEQFF.

The CDR3 bases are TGTGCCAGCAGCTTAGTCAGCGGGAGAGGGGATACGCAGTATTTT. Translation gives CASSLVSGRGDTQYF. The V and J genes are TRBV7-9 and TRBJ2-3; 8 nucleotides agree with TRBD2. J was trimmed by 6 bases and V by 1 base; bases with no gene match: 6. This CDR3 region has 15 residues. CDR1 SEHNR and CDR2 FQNEAQ come from the germline V gene (reference sequence).

This chain's CDR3 is CASSYSSAGGSYEQYF. CDR3 DNA sequence: TGTGCCAGCAGTTACTCGAGTGCGGGAGGGTCCTACGAGCAGTACTTC. V is TRBV6-5 and J is TRBJ2-7; 9 nucleotides match TRBD2. Germline lookup yields CDR1 MNHEY and CDR2 SVGAGI. CDR3 length: 16 amino acids. Losses at the gene ends were 0 bases for V and 1 base for J; bases not matched to a gene: 4.

The V call is TRBV11-2, the J call TRBJ2-7; maybe TRBD1 (6 bases). Germline V gene sequence: CDR1 SGHAT, CDR2 FQNNGV. The CDR3 has 14 residues. V lost 5 bases and J lost 3, with 14 bases in between. Written as DNA, the CDR3 is TGTGCCAGCAGCGCCCGACAGGCTAGCTACGAGCAGTACTTC. It codes for CASSARQASYEQYF.